Shown below are 5 T cell receptor beta chains from a single sample sequenced in a study of T-cell memory formation after mild COVID-19. TCRdb redid the calling of the 5' RACE reads with MiXCR, one entry per CDR3 protein. There are some 62,000 distinct CDR3 sequences in the sample; about 10% occur only once, and around 1.1% lies in the top ten. The sample taken for sequencing was PBMCs or a T cell subset sorted from them (not recorded which). These receptors were collected from a man aged 18-30 years who had mild COVID-19 (a few samples of this study predate the infection). Cell type and time point are not known.

J is TRBJ2-3 and V is TRBV7-2; D unresolved. Looked up from germline, CDR1 is SGHTA and CDR2 is FQGNSA. The germline V and J ends were trimmed by 2 bases and 7 bases, with 7 bases remaining between them. The CDR3 covers 12 residues. CDR3 loop: CASSLWANTQYF. The CDR3 DNA reads TGTGCCAGCAGCTTATGGGCAAATACGCAGTATTTT.

This clonotype was counted between two and nine times. The CDR3 spells CASSLKQNSPLHF. The CDR3 DNA is TGCGCCAGCAGCCTTAAACAGAATTCACCCCTCCACTTT. The V and J genes are TRBV4-3 and TRBJ1-6; unclear D gene. Deletions cut 4 bases from V and 7 bases from J, with 8 bases between. Germline CDR1 and CDR2: LGHNA and YSLEER. The CDR3 covers 13 residues.

The chain recombines TRBV6-5 with TRBJ1-1; perhaps TRBD1 as D (6 bases). Germline V gene data show CDR1 as MNHEY and CDR2 as SVGAGI. The CDR3 covers 15 residues. Trimming cost V 0 bases and J 7 bases, with 15 bases left between them. DNA for the CDR3: TGTGCCAGCAGTTACTCTTTGGACAGCAGCTTTGAAGCTTTCTTT. This translates into CASSYSLDSSFEAFF.

V usage is TRBV18 and J usage is TRBJ2-2; D is unclear. V lost 1 base and J lost 4, with 7 bases in between. The CDR3 spans 14 residues. Germline V gene sequence: CDR1 KGHSH, CDR2 LQKENI. The CDR3 region is CASSPQDTTGELFF. DNA of the CDR3: TGTGCCAGCTCACCACAGGATACCACCGGGGAGCTGTTTTTT.

The CDR3, as DNA: TGTGCCAGCAGCTCCGAATTCCCGGGGTCATATGGCTACACCTTC. It codes for CASSSEFPGSYGYTF. This rearrangement joins TRBV7-2 to TRBJ1-2; D unclear. The CDR3 consists of 15 residues. The V and J ends lost 4 bases and 5 bases respectively, with 17 bases between them. Germline assignment: CDR1 SGHTA and CDR2 FQGNSA. The complete variable domain, with remaining parts taken from reference TRBV7-2 and TRBJ1-2, reads GAGVSQSPSNKVTEKGKDVELRCDPISGHTALYWYRQSLGQGLEFLIYFQGNSAPDKSGLPSDRFSAERTGGSVSTLTIQRTQQEDSAVYLCASSSEFPGSYGYTFGSGTRLTVV.